The 26 T cell receptor beta chains below come from one sample, sequenced in a study of Ad26.COV2.S vaccination and SARS-CoV-2 variants. The data were produced by immunoSEQ multiplex PCR, yet TCRdb's version contains in-frame clones alone and is incomplete. The top ten clones hold around 13% of a sample with some 480,000 clones, around nine tenths of them seen once. The treatment here: roughly 20 received Ad26.COV2.S at low or high dose, single or two shots; a few received placebo; per-sample allocation not given. The samples date from day 63 after the first vaccine or placebo injection. Here the sequenced sample was peripheral blood, taken in a trial of Ad26.COV2.S vaccine versus placebo. These receptors were collected from a person aged 18-60 years who received the Ad26.COV2.S COVID-19 vaccine or a placebo.

This clone was observed a few times. The rearrangement joins TRBV28 to TRBJ2-7; TRBD2 might be the D (5 bases). This CDR3 is 13 amino acids long. The V and J ends lost 7 bases and 3 bases respectively, with 13 bases between them. The V gene's germline CDR1 is MDHEN and CDR2 SYDVKM. This chain's CDR3 is CASTRASSYEQYF. CDR3 nucleotides: TGTGCCAGCACTCGAGCTAGCAGCTACGAGCAGTACTTC.

The table lists this clone with a few counts. The chain joins TRBV7-2 to TRBJ1-6; a weak D match, TRBD1 (5 bases). Germline-derived CDR1 and CDR2 are SGHTA and FQGNSA. V was pared by 4 bases and J by 14 bases, with 15 bases between. This CDR3 has 13 amino acids. In DNA form, the CDR3 reads TGTGCCAGCAGCTACCGGGGCCGGCAAGCCCTCCACTTT. Its protein is CASSYRGRQALHF.

The genes are TRBV28 and TRBJ2-7; D perhaps matches TRBD1 (6 bases). Trimming took off 5 bases at V and 3 bases at J, with 14 bases between the two ends. Germline assignment: CDR1 MDHEN and CDR2 SYDVKM. The CDR3 length is 14 residues. CDR3 coding DNA: TGTGCCAGCAGTCACGCCGGGACATACTACGAGCAGTACTTC. Translated, it gives CASSHAGTYYEQYF.

The CDR3 is CASSSQGPANTGELFF. CDR3 DNA sequence: TGCGCCAGCAGCTCACAGGGGCCAGCGAACACCGGGGAGCTGTTTTTT. The V call is TRBV5-1, the J call TRBJ2-2; 7 bases are shared with TRBD1. The CDR3 spans 16 residues. Losses at the gene ends were 3 bases for V and 0 bases for J; bases not matched to a gene: 5. Germline CDR1 and CDR2: SGHRS and YFSETQ.

A single count supports this clone. The rearrangement joins TRBV4-1 to TRBJ1-2; unclear D gene. The CDR3 runs 14 residues. Germline V CDR1 and CDR2: MGHRA, YSYEKL. V was pared by 2 bases and J by 2 bases, with 9 bases between. Here the CDR3 reads CASSQSWMNYGYTF. The CDR3 nucleotides read TGCGCCAGCAGCCAATCGTGGATGAACTATGGCTACACCTTC.

V is TRBV29-1 and J is TRBJ1-1, with D tentatively TRBD1 (5 bases). Germline V gene lookup returns CDR1 SQVTM and CDR2 ANQGSEA. The CDR3 length is 13 residues. V shed 2 bases and J shed 1 base, with 8 bases lying between them. CDR3 DNA: TGCAGCGTTGAACGCGACAGGAACACTGAAGCTTTCTTT. Its translation is CSVERDRNTEAFF.

The table lists this clone with a count of one. J is TRBJ2-7 and V is TRBV11-2, with D possibly being TRBD1 or TRBD2 (5 bases each). Germline V gene data show CDR1 as SGHAT and CDR2 as FQNNGV. CDR3 length: 16 residues. V lost 5 bases and J lost 3, with 20 bases in between. The CDR3 region is CASSKTTGSLGYEQYF. The CDR3, as DNA: TGTGCCAGCAGCAAGACTACAGGCTCTCTGGGCTACGAGCAGTACTTC.

V usage is TRBV7-2 and J usage is TRBJ2-5; D ambiguous. V gave up 3 bases and J gave up 5 bases, with 7 bases separating them. The CDR3 is 12 amino acids. CDR1 SGHTA and CDR2 FQGNSA come from the germline V gene. The CDR3 loop reads CASSFSSETQYF. In DNA, the CDR3 is TGTGCCAGCAGCTTTAGCTCGGAGACCCAGTACTTC.

The DNA for the CDR3 is TGTGCCAGCAGCCAAGATCCTGCCTCTAACTATGGCTACACCTTC. Its protein product is CASSQDPASNYGYTF. The chain carries TRBV4-2 and TRBJ1-2; D call uncertain. This CDR3 contains 15 residues. The germline V gene encodes CDR1 LGHNA and CDR2 YNFKEQ. Between the trimmed V and J ends, which lost 0 bases and 0 bases, there was a span of 8 bases.

The chain links TRBV20-1 to TRBJ2-7; the D gene could be TRBD1 or TRBD2 (5 bases each). The CDR3 consists of 13 residues. CDR1 is DFQATT and CDR2 is SNEGSKA in the germline V gene (reference sequence). V was shortened by 3 bases and J by 3 bases, with 12 bases between the two germline ends. Here the CDR3 reads CSASRDAGYEQYF. The CDR3 bases are TGCAGTGCTAGTCGGGACGCGGGCTACGAGCAGTACTTC.

The rearrangement uses TRBV7-9 and TRBJ2-1, with 13 bases fitting TRBD2. This CDR3 is built from 13 residues. CDR1 SEHNR and CDR2 FQNEAQ come from the germline V gene (reference sequence). With 8 bases clipped from V and 7 bases from J, the junction kept 2 bases outside the gene matches. The CDR3 is CASGLAGANEQFF. The CDR3, as DNA: TGTGCCAGCGGACTAGCGGGAGCGAATGAGCAGTTCTTC.

This rearrangement joins TRBV6-1 to TRBJ2-1; 9 bases are shared with TRBD2. Germline V CDR1 and CDR2: MNHNS, SASEGT. The J segment lost 6 bases and the V segment lost 3 bases, leaving 9 bases of the junction unmatched. This CDR3 region has 16 residues. The CDR3 DNA sequence: TGTGCCAGCAGTGAGTCTAGCGGGATTTTTGGCAATGAGCAGTTCTTC. This codes for CASSESSGIFGNEQFF.

The chain uses TRBV5-1 and TRBJ2-3; D gene ambiguous. Germline CDR1 reads SGHRS; CDR2 reads YFSETQ. V shed 0 bases and J shed 2 bases, with 13 bases lying between them. The CDR3 has 16 residues. CDR3 residues: CASSLGSRTDTDTQYF. The CDR3 DNA reads as TGCGCCAGCAGCTTGGGTTCTCGTACAGACACAGATACGCAGTATTTT.

This rearrangement joins TRBV4-3 to TRBJ1-2, with 8 positions matching TRBD1. Per the germline V gene, CDR1 is LGHNA and CDR2 is YSLEER. CDR3 length: 17 residues. Trimming removed 0 bases from V and 1 base from J; junction bases left unmatched: 7. For the CDR3, the DNA is TGCGCCAGCAGCCAAGACGTTCAGACAGGGGATAACTATGGCTACACCTTC. Encoded protein: CASSQDVQTGDNYGYTF.

In the case of this clone: In the same sample, other DNA sequences code for this CDR3. The chain has TRBV6-2 or TRBV6-3 and TRBJ1-2, with D possibly matching TRBD1 (5 bases). Trimming cost V 2 bases and J 4 bases, with 11 bases left between them. Germline CDR1 reads MNHEY; CDR2 reads SVGEGT. This CDR3 region has 14 residues. CDR3 protein: CASSYPGQGYGYTF. CDR3 coding DNA: TGTGCCAGCAGTTACCCTGGACAAGGCTATGGCTACACCTTC.

A single count supports this clone. The chain couples TRBV19 to TRBJ2-5; the D gene is possibly TRBD1 (6 bases). V was cut by 4 bases and J by 5 bases, with 17 bases left in between. Germline values: CDR1 LNHDA, CDR2 SQIVND (reference sequence). This CDR3 is built from 15 residues. Here the CDR3 DNA reads TGTGCCAGTAGTACTGGGACATCTAAAGCGGAGACCCAGTACTTC. This codes for CASSTGTSKAETQYF.

The chain recombines TRBV28 with TRBJ2-3, with 11 nucleotides matching TRBD2. The germline CDR1 and CDR2 sequences are MDHEN and SYDVKM. This CDR3 contains 15 residues. Losses at the gene ends were 6 bases for V and 3 bases for J; bases not matched to a gene: 5. The CDR3 DNA reads TGTGCCAGCAGACTAGCGGGAGACGGTACAGATACGCAGTATTTT. Its protein product is CASRLAGDGTDTQYF.

This clone was counted once. This chain joins TRBV29-1 and TRBJ2-7; the match to TRBD2 covers 15 bases. V gave up 4 bases and J gave up 7 bases; unmatched junction bases: 17. Germline CDR1 reads SQVTM; CDR2 reads ANQGSEA. The CDR3 is made up of 18 amino acids. The chain's CDR3 is CSVAISVGLAGGSGEQYF. Written as DNA, the CDR3 is TGCAGCGTTGCCATCTCCGTGGGACTAGCGGGAGGTTCTGGGGAGCAGTACTTC.

The V gene is TRBV28, the J gene TRBJ1-2, with 8 positions matching TRBD1. V lost 4 bases, J lost 8 bases, and 3 bases stayed unmatched. This CDR3 has 12 residues. Germline-derived CDR1 and CDR2 are MDHEN and SYDVKM. CDR3 in DNA: TGTGCCAGCAGTTCAGGGGGCTTGGGCTACACCTTC. Its translation: CASSSGGLGYTF.

This clone came up a few times. V and J are TRBV6-5 and TRBJ1-6; TRBD1 might be the D (5 bases). Germline V gives CDR1 MNHEY, CDR2 SVGAGI. CDR3 length: 15 amino acids. V was shortened by 2 bases and J by 8 bases, with 13 bases between the two germline ends. The CDR3 loop is CASSYAGLTDSPLHF. CDR3 DNA: TGTGCCAGCAGTTACGCCGGACTGACAGATTCACCCCTCCACTTT.

This rearrangement joins TRBV30 to TRBJ1-1; no firm D call. The CDR3 spans 14 residues. Trimming stripped 3 bases from V and 2 bases from J, with 13 bases between. Germline CDR1 and CDR2: GTSNPN and SVGIG (reference sequence). The chain's CDR3 is CAWSVPWSNTEAFF. The CDR3 DNA reads as TGTGCCTGGAGCGTCCCTTGGTCCAACACTGAAGCTTTCTTT.

This clone has just one count. The chain carries TRBV24-1 and TRBJ2-7; D is possibly TRBD1 or TRBD2 (5 bases each). The CDR3 contains 14 residues. V dropped 7 bases and J dropped 1 base, with 13 bases sitting between them. Germline assignment: CDR1 KGHDR and CDR2 SFDVKD. Here the CDR3 reads CATRGVWGSYEQYF. The DNA for the CDR3 is TGTGCCACCAGGGGGGTCTGGGGGTCCTACGAGCAGTACTTC.

The rearrangement joins TRBV12-3 or TRBV12-4 to TRBJ1-6; no clear D gene. The CDR3 contains 13 residues. The germline V and J ends were trimmed by 6 bases and 7 bases, with 10 bases remaining between them. CDR3 sequence reads: CASSPVRNSPLHF. In nucleotides, the CDR3 is TGTGCCAGCAGCCCGGTCCGCAATTCACCCCTCCACTTT.

This clone was seen a single time. The chain uses TRBV28 and TRBJ1-1; D unresolved. V gave up 5 bases and J gave up 4 bases, with 8 bases separating them. This CDR3 has 12 residues. The germline V gene encodes CDR1 MDHEN and CDR2 SYDVKM. The CDR3 nucleotides are TGTGCCAGCAGTAGGTTGCGCACTGAAGCTTTCTTT. It encodes CASSRLRTEAFF.

The count of this clone is one. This chain links TRBV7-3 with TRBJ2-5, with D possibly TRBD2 on 6 matching bases. The V and J ends lost 1 base and 1 base respectively, with 10 bases between them. CDR1 SGHTA and CDR2 FQGTGA come from the germline V gene. CDR3 length: 15 residues. DNA of the CDR3: TGTGCCAGCAGCTTAAATGGGAGGAGCCAAGAGACCCAGTACTTC. Translating it yields CASSLNGRSQETQYF. Drawing the rest from reference TRBV7-3 and TRBJ2-5, the complete variable domain is GAGVSQTPSNKVTEKGKYVELRCDPISGHTALYWYRQSLGQGPEFLIYFQGTGAADDSGLPNDRFFAVRPEGSVSTLKIQRTERGDSAVYLCASSLNGRSQETQYFGPGTRLLVL.

This clone was detected only once. V gene TRBV5-6 combines with J gene TRBJ2-7; no clear D gene. Trimming left V 0 bases short and J 12 bases short, with 19 bases between. The CDR3 loop spans 14 amino acids. Per the germline V gene, CDR1 is SGHDT and CDR2 is YYEEEE. In nucleotides, the CDR3 is TGTGCCAGCAGCTTGGTCGGGCAGCAACGGCGGTGGTACTTC. It encodes CASSLVGQQRRWYF.